A single sample is the source of the 28 T cell receptor beta chains below, sequenced in a study of blood T cell repertoires in COVID-19. The table came from immunoSEQ multiplex PCR; TCRdb's copy has only in-frame clones and leaves some out. Among about 200,000 clones, around 84% were seen once, and the ten largest hold under 20%. Sequenced material: PBMCs or T cells enriched from blood (not recorded which). These receptors were obtained from a man in his forties who had recovered from COVID-19.

The chain carries TRBV10-1 and TRBJ1-2; D is perhaps TRBD1 (5 bases). V lost 5 bases, J lost 8 bases, and 9 bases lay in between. The CDR3 consists of 11 residues. The germline gives CDR1 WNHNN, CDR2 SYGVQD (reference sequence). CDR3 in DNA: TGCGCCAGCAGTCGGGACTGCGGCTACACCTTC. Its protein is CASSRDCGYTF.

V gene TRBV4-1 combines with J gene TRBJ2-7, with 7 bases identical to TRBD2. The CDR3 totals 18 residues. Germline values: CDR1 MGHRA, CDR2 YSYEKL. Losses at the gene ends were 2 bases for V and 2 bases for J; bases not matched to a gene: 15. CDR3 coding DNA: TGCGCCAGCAGCCAACTCCCAGGGAGCGGGACTGGCACCTACGAGCAGTACTTC. The encoded protein is CASSQLPGSGTGTYEQYF.

This rearrangement joins TRBV19 to TRBJ1-5; D might be TRBD1 (5 bases). The CDR3 runs 15 residues. Germline V gene lookup returns CDR1 LNHDA and CDR2 SQIVND (reference sequence). V was clipped by 7 bases and J by 0 bases, with 13 bases between them. CDR3 sequence reads: CASTSVGGSNQPQHF. The CDR3, as DNA: TGTGCCAGTACCTCCGTGGGGGGTAGCAATCAGCCCCAGCATTTT.

This clone occurred a few times. CDR3 region: CASSDPGVPEAFF. CDR3 sequence (DNA): TGTGCCAGCAGTGATCCCGGGGTCCCTGAAGCTTTCTTT. The gene calls are TRBV25-1 and TRBJ1-1, with unresolved D. The CDR3 length is 13 residues. Per germline, CDR1 MGHDK and CDR2 SYGVNS. V was trimmed by 3 bases and J by 6 bases, leaving 11 bases between them. The variable domain in full, with the rest retrieved from reference TRBV25-1 and TRBJ1-1, is EADIYQTPRYLVIGTGKKITLECSQTMGHDKMYWYQQDPGMELHLIHYSYGVNSTEKGDLSSESTVSRIRTEHFPLTLESARPSHTSQYLCASSDPGVPEAFFGQGTRLTVV.

The chain carries TRBV13 and TRBJ2-7; 10 bases align to TRBD1. V trimming: 0 bases; J trimming: 6 bases; junction bases outside the gene matches: 11. CDR3 length equals 17 residues. Germline values: CDR1 PRHDT, CDR2 FYEKMQ (reference sequence). CDR3 coding DNA: TGTGCCAGCAGCTTAGGCCTAAGGGGACAGGGGTTCCTCGAGCAGTACTTC. It specifies CASSLGLRGQGFLEQYF.

This clone was seen more than once but under ten times. The chain recombines TRBV3-1 (or the pseudogene TRBV3-2) with TRBJ1-1; D is unclear. Trimming shortened V by 3 bases and J by 2 bases, and 7 bases separated the two germline ends. CDR3 length equals 13 residues. The germline V gene encodes CDR1 LGHDT and CDR2 YNNKEL (reference sequence). The CDR3 DNA reads as TGTGCCAGCAGCCAGCAGGTAAACACTGAAGCTTTCTTT. This codes for CASSQQVNTEAFF.

The chain links TRBV19 to TRBJ2-7; tentative D call: TRBD2 (6 bases). Deletions cut 4 bases from V and 1 base from J, with 14 bases between. The CDR3 is made up of 15 amino acids. Germline loops: CDR1 LNHDA, CDR2 SQIVND (reference sequence). CDR3 protein: CASSKKAGPSYEQYF. CDR3 coding DNA: TGTGCCAGTAGTAAAAAGGCGGGGCCATCCTACGAGCAGTACTTC. Complete variable domain (other parts from reference TRBV19 and TRBJ2-7): DGGITQSPKYLFRKEGQNVTLSCEQNLNHDAMYWYRQDPGQGLRLIYYSQIVNDFQKGDIAEGYSVSREKKESFPLTVTSAQKNPTAFYLCASSKKAGPSYEQYFGPGTRLTVT.

CDR3 in DNA: TGTGCCAGCAGCTGGGGACAGGGCACAGATACGCAGTATTTT. This translates into CASSWGQGTDTQYF. The chain has TRBV6-5 and TRBJ2-3, with 8 bases identical to TRBD1. Germline V gene sequence: CDR1 MNHEY, CDR2 SVGAGI. The CDR3 runs 14 residues. Trimming at V came to 6 bases and at J to 1 base, leaving 3 bases not matched to a gene.

The rearrangement links TRBV25-1 to TRBJ2-3; D is possibly TRBD2 (6 bases). The germline V gene has CDR1 MGHDK and CDR2 SYGVNS. The V end was cut by 10 bases, the J end by 6 bases, with 23 bases between. The CDR3 has 15 amino acids. This CDR3 reads CATVRVGGEADTQYF. CDR3 coding DNA: TGTGCCACCGTCCGGGTCGGAGGGGAAGCGGATACGCAGTATTTT.

V and J are TRBV14 and TRBJ2-7, with D maybe TRBD2 (6 bases). The V end lost 2 bases, the J end lost 9 bases, and 11 bases lay between the germline ends. Germline V gives CDR1 SGHDN, CDR2 FVKESK. CDR3 length: 12 residues. The CDR3 region has the DNA TGTGCCAGCAGCCAAACCAACGGGGGGCAGTACTTC. Protein product: CASSQTNGGQYF. The full variable domain, its missing parts supplied by reference TRBV14 and TRBJ2-7, is EAGVTQFPSHSVIEKGQTVTLRCDPISGHDNLYWYRRVMGKEIKFLLHFVKESKQDESGMPNNRFLAERTGGTYSTLKVQPAELEDSGVYFCASSQTNGGQYFGPGTRLTVT.

The chain is built from TRBV3-1 (or the pseudogene TRBV3-2) and TRBJ2-7; TRBD2 aligns across 9 bases. With V trimmed by 0 bases and J by 7 bases, 7 bases remained unmatched. CDR1 and CDR2 (germline): LGHDT, YNNKEL (reference sequence). The CDR3 is made up of 15 amino acids. The CDR3 coding sequence is TGTGCCAGCAGCCAAGAGCTGGGACTAGCAGGTGAGCAGTACTTC. The encoded protein is CASSQELGLAGEQYF.

V gene TRBV3-1 (or the pseudogene TRBV3-2) combines with J gene TRBJ2-1, with 11 bases lining up with TRBD1. Germline CDR1 LGHDT, CDR2 YNNKEL (reference sequence). This CDR3 has 14 residues. V lost 4 bases, J lost 9 bases, and 5 bases stayed unmatched. The CDR3 region is CASSRGQGAGEQFF. CDR3 nucleotide sequence: TGTGCCAGCAGCCGAGGACAGGGGGCTGGTGAGCAGTTCTTC.

This clone has at least ten counts. The identical CDR3 is also encoded by other nucleotide sequences in the sample. V usage is TRBV29-1 and J usage is TRBJ1-2, with D perhaps matching TRBD1 (5 bases). Looked up from germline, CDR1 is SQVTM and CDR2 is ANQGSEA. V dropped 5 bases and J dropped 8 bases, with 12 bases sitting between them. The CDR3 runs to 11 residues. The DNA of the CDR3 is TGCAGCGTTTACCGCGGGGGGGGCTACACCTTC. Translated, it gives CSVYRGGGYTF.

J is TRBJ2-7 and V is TRBV5-8, with D unresolved. The germline V gene encodes CDR1 SGHTS and CDR2 YDEGEE. Deletions cut 6 bases from V and 1 base from J, with 14 bases between. This CDR3 has 14 amino acids. CDR3 DNA: TGTGCCAGCACCTTCTCTCCACAGTCCTACGAGCAGTACTTC. Protein: CASTFSPQSYEQYF.

The genes are TRBV30 and TRBJ1-1, with TRBD1 as a possible D gene (5 bases). The V and J ends lost 2 bases and 4 bases respectively, with 11 bases between them. Germline values: CDR1 GTSNPN, CDR2 SVGIG (reference sequence). There are 13 residues in the CDR3. DNA of the CDR3: TGTGCCTGGAGTCCCGGCAGGGCCACTGAAGCTTTCTTT. It yields the protein CAWSPGRATEAFF.

This clone has just one count. This rearrangement joins TRBV9 to TRBJ1-2, with D tentatively TRBD1 (5 bases). This CDR3 is 17 amino acids long. V dropped 3 bases and J dropped 1 base, with 19 bases sitting between them. From germline, CDR1 is SGDLS and CDR2 YYNGEE. The CDR3, as DNA: TGTGCCAGCAGCGGAGCCCCGGGAGGGGCGTTTAACTATGGCTACACCTTC. Amino acid sequence: CASSGAPGGAFNYGYTF.

A remark on this clone: At the DNA level, this CDR3 is encoded by other sequences in the same sample as well. The chain is built from TRBV19 and TRBJ2-1, with unresolved D. Per the germline V gene, CDR1 is LNHDA and CDR2 is SQIVND (reference sequence). The ends were cut back, 1 base at V and 1 base at J, with 5 bases in the middle. The CDR3 loop spans 14 amino acids. The CDR3 spells CASSIGGSYNEQFF. Here the CDR3 DNA reads TGTGCCAGTAGTATAGGCGGTTCCTACAATGAGCAGTTCTTC. Based on the CDR3 plus reference TRBV19 and TRBJ2-1, the full variable domain is DGGITQSPKYLFRKEGQNVTLSCEQNLNHDAMYWYRQDPGQGLRLIYYSQIVNDFQKGDIAEGYSVSREKKESFPLTVTSAQKNPTAFYLCASSIGGSYNEQFFGPGTRLTVL.

The V call is TRBV6-2 or TRBV6-3, the J call TRBJ2-2; D is undetermined. V was cut by 6 bases and J by 1 base, with 18 bases left in between. CDR3 length: 17 residues. The germline gives CDR1 MNHEY, CDR2 SVGEGT. CDR3 amino acids: CASSHRFGRRNTGELFF. CDR3 coding DNA: TGTGCCAGCAGCCACCGATTTGGAAGGAGGAACACCGGGGAGCTGTTTTTT.

J is TRBJ2-7 and V is TRBV18, with a tentative D call TRBD1 (6 bases). CDR3 length: 16 residues. Trimming removed 4 bases at V and 0 bases at J, with 16 bases between. The germline CDR1 and CDR2 sequences are KGHSH and LQKENI. This chain's CDR3 is CASSRGPSAYSYEQYF. In DNA form, the CDR3 reads TGTGCCAGCTCACGGGGGCCCAGCGCTTACTCCTACGAGCAGTACTTC.

Remarks on this clone: A read error may account for a junction end that differs from germline. The J gene is TRBJ1-5, the V gene TRBV7-8, with a weak D call TRBD1 (6 bases). Germline V gene sequence: CDR1 SGHVS, CDR2 FQNEAQ. This CDR3 has 16 amino acids. The CDR3: CASSLGGSGSNQLQHF. The CDR3 nucleotides read TGTGCCAGCAGCCTAGGGGGGAGCGGGAGCAATCAGCTCCAGCATTTT.

V gene TRBV5-6 combines with J gene TRBJ1-5; D gene uncertain. The CDR3 sequence is 15 residues long. Germline CDR1 and CDR2: SGHDT and YYEEEE. Trimming left V 2 bases short and J 0 bases short, with 9 bases between. CDR3 amino acids: CASSLSRGSNQPQHF. The CDR3 DNA is TGTGCCAGCAGCTTATCTCGGGGTAGCAATCAGCCCCAGCATTTT.

This chain connects TRBV19 to TRBJ2-7, with a possible D match to TRBD2 (6 bases). Per germline, CDR1 LNHDA and CDR2 SQIVND (reference sequence). The CDR3 sequence is 13 residues long. V gave up 5 bases and J gave up 2 bases, with 10 bases separating them. The CDR3 loop is CASSLREAYEQYF. The CDR3 DNA reads TGTGCCAGTAGTCTTAGGGAGGCCTACGAGCAGTACTTC.

The chain has TRBV28 and TRBJ2-3; 12 bases are shared with TRBD2. CDR1 and CDR2 (germline): MDHEN, SYDVKM. V was pared by 3 bases and J by 5 bases, with 18 bases of the junction left unmatched. CDR3 length: 20 residues. The CDR3 region has the DNA TGTGCCAGCAGTTTTCCAGGGGGTATGCTAGCGGGAGGGCCTTTAGATACGCAGTATTTT. Translating gives CASSFPGGMLAGGPLDTQYF. The full variable domain, in which reference TRBV28 and TRBJ2-3 provide the parts outside the CDR3, is DVKVTQSSRYLVKRTGEKVFLECVQDMDHENMFWYRQDPGLGLRLIYFSYDVKMKEKGDIPEGYSVSREKKERFSLILESASTNQTSMYLCASSFPGGMLAGGPLDTQYFGPGTRLTVL.

Here the CDR3 reads CATQGQGSGYTF. CDR3 coding DNA: TGTGCCACTCAGGGACAGGGAAGTGGCTACACCTTC. J is TRBJ1-2 and V is TRBV19, with TRBD1 matching 9 bases. The CDR3 covers 12 residues. CDR1 and CDR2 from the germline V gene are LNHDA and SQIVND (reference sequence). Trimming removed 10 bases from V and 7 bases from J; junction bases left unmatched: 7.

This clone has a single count. The CDR3 loop is CATSAPGLAQADTQYF. Written as DNA, the CDR3 is TGTGCCACCAGTGCCCCGGGACTAGCCCAAGCAGATACGCAGTATTTT. V and J are TRBV24-1 and TRBJ2-3; 9 positions agree with TRBD2. J was trimmed by 4 bases and V by 5 bases; bases with no gene match: 9. CDR3 length: 16 residues. Germline CDR1 and CDR2: KGHDR and SFDVKD.

This clone has just one count. The chain carries TRBV6-5 and TRBJ1-6; unclear D gene. The length of the CDR3 is 16 residues. Germline V gene lookup returns CDR1 MNHEY and CDR2 SVGAGI. Trimming stripped 2 bases from V and 5 bases from J, with 13 bases between. CDR3 coding DNA: TGTGCCAGCAGTTACGGCTTAATCCGTCATAATTCACCCCTCCACTTT. Translated: CASSYGLIRHNSPLHF.

Written as DNA, the CDR3 is TGTGCCAGCAGTGAAGTCAACGGTTACGAGCAGTACTTC. The encoded protein is CASSEVNGYEQYF. The V and J genes are TRBV6-1 and TRBJ2-7, with unresolved D. The CDR3 is made up of 13 amino acids. CDR1 is MNHNS, CDR2 SASEGT, per germline. The V gene lost 1 base and the J gene lost 4 bases, with 8 bases spanning the gap.

The chain couples TRBV5-1 to TRBJ1-1, with D uncertain. Germline values: CDR1 SGHRS, CDR2 YFSETQ. V lost 1 base, J lost 1 base, and 8 bases lay in between. CDR3 length equals 14 residues. This chain's CDR3 is CASSLPRENTEAFF. CDR3 coding DNA: TGCGCCAGCAGCTTGCCACGGGAGAACACTGAAGCTTTCTTT.